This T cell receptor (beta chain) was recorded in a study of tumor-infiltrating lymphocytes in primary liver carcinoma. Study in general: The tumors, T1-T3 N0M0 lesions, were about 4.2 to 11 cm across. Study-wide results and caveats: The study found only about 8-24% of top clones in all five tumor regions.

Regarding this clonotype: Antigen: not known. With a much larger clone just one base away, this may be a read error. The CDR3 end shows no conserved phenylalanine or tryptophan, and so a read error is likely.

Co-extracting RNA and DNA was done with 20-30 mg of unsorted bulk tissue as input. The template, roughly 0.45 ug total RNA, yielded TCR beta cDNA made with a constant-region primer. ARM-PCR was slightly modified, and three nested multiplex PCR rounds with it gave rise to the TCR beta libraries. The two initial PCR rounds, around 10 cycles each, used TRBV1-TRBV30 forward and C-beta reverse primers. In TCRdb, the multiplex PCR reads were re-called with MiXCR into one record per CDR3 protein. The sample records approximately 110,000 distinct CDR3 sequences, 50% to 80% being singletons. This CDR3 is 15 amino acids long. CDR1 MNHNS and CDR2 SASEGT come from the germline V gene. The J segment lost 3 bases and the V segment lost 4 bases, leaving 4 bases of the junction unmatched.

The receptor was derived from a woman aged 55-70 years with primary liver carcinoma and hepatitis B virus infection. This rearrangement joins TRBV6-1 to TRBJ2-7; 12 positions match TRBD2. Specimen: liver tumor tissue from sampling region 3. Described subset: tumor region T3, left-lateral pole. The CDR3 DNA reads TGTGCCAGCAGTGCTGAGACTAGCGGGAGCTACGAGCAGTACTCC. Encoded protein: CASSAETSGSYEQYS.